The rows below give T cell receptor beta chains drawn from one sample of a study of graft-versus-host responses after intestinal transplantation. No antigen is known for these receptors. Clones were sequenced by immunoSEQ multiplex PCR, and TCRdb holds only the in-frame ones, with some missing. The repertoire holds some 83,000 clones, with 90% to 95% as singletons. The sample consisted of unstimulated CD4+ T cells sorted from spleen or lymph node cells, taken before intestinal transplant. These receptors were obtained from a human donor who received an intestinal transplant. Each CDR3 is given with its conserved first and last residue. D genes are given only for firm matches.

V	J	length	D	CDR3	DNA
TRBV30	TRBJ1-2	11	.	CAWKSLTAVTF	TGTGCCTGGAAGTCATTGACAGCCGTCACCTTC
TRBV6-1	TRBJ2-7	15	TRBD2	CASTLELGGSYEQYF	TGTGCCAGCACCCTTGAGCTCGGGGGGTCCTACGAGCAGTACTTC
TRBV15	TRBJ1-2	13	.	CATSRDRNYGYTF	TGTGCCACCAGCAGAGACAGGAATTATGGCTACACCTTC
TRBV30	TRBJ2-3	14	TRBD2	CAWGSGEFTDTQYF	TGTGCCTGGGGGAGCGGGGAGTTCACAGATACGCAGTATTTT
TRBV4-1	TRBJ2-7	17	TRBD1	CASSPTGQGGIDYEQYF	TGCGCCAGCAGCCCGACGGGACAGGGGGGCATAGACTACGAGCAGTACTTC
TRBV19	TRBJ1-4	14	TRBD1	CASSLRGRDEKLFF	TGTGCCAGTAGCCTCAGGGGGCGTGATGAAAAACTGTTTTTT
TRBV29-1	TRBJ1-1	15	TRBD1	CSVVESGGRNTEAFF	TGCAGCGTTGTGGAGTCAGGGGGCCGAAACACTGAAGCTTTCTTT
TRBV4-3	TRBJ2-3	17	.	CASSQGGSSQRTDTQYF	TGCGCCAGCAGCCAAGGTGGTTCTAGCCAGCGCACAGATACGCAGTATTTT
TRBV5-1	TRBJ1-1	16	.	CASSSGSNGGGTEAFF	TGCGCCAGCAGTTCGGGGTCAAACGGGGGAGGGACTGAAGCTTTCTTT
TRBV10-2	TRBJ1-2	13	TRBD1	CATKIRGLDGYTF	TGCGCCACCAAGATCAGGGGGCTAGATGGCTACACCTTC